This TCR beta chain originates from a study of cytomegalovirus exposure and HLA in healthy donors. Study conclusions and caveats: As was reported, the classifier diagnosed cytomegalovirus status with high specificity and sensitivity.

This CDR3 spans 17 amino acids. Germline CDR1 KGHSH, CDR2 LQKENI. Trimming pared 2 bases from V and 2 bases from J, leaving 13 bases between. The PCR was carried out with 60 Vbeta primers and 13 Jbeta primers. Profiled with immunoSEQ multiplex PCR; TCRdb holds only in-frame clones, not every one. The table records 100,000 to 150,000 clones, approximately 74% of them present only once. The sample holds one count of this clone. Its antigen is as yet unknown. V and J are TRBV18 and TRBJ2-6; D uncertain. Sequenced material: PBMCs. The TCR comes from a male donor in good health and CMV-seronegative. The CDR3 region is CASSPISYGAGANVLTF. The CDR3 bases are TGTGCCAGCTCACCAATTTCCTACGGAGCTGGGGCCAACGTCCTGACTTTC.